The 26 T cell receptor beta chains below all came from one sample that was sequenced in a study of T cells in Graves' hyperthyroidism and ophthalmopathy. The source material, RNA transcripts, was used to amplify TCR beta CDR3 regions. Primed by the HTBI set, a first-round RT-PCR was run on the TCR CDR3. TCRdb re-analysed the multiplex PCR reads in MiXCR, keeping a single row per CDR3 protein. The table includes approximately 400,000 distinct CDR3 sequences, about 14% detected once. Sample: blood. The receptor set was obtained from a woman in her thirties with Graves' ophthalmopathy.

This clonotype was counted many times. The chain carries TRBV12-3 or TRBV12-4 and TRBJ2-1, with D tentatively TRBD2 (7 bases). This CDR3 comprises 16 residues. Trimming shortened V by 1 base and J by 4 bases, and 14 bases separated the two germline ends. This chain's CDR3 is CASSLEGGGEYNEQFF. CDR3 sequence (DNA): TGTGCCAGCAGTTTAGAAGGGGGGGGGGAATACAATGAGCAGTTCTTC.

This clonotype was seen ten or more times. V gene TRBV28 combines with J gene TRBJ1-6, with D perhaps matching TRBD1 (5 bases). Germline values: CDR1 MDHEN, CDR2 SYDVKM. There are 16 residues in the CDR3. The V end was cut by 6 bases, the J end by 7 bases, with 19 bases between. Here the CDR3 DNA reads TGTGCCAGCAGCCCCTCAGGGAGGGTTGGCAATTCACCCCTCCACTTT. Amino acid sequence: CASSPSGRVGNSPLHF. The full variable domain, its missing parts supplied by reference TRBV28 and TRBJ1-6, is DVKVTQSSRYLVKRTGEKVFLECVQDMDHENMFWYRQDPGLGLRLIYFSYDVKMKEKGDIPEGYSVSREKKERFSLILESASTNQTSMYLCASSPSGRVGNSPLHFGNGTRLTVT.

This clonotype ranks as medium-sized (0.01 to 0.1%). This rearrangement joins TRBV18 to TRBJ1-5; D not resolved. With 4 bases removed from V and 7 bases from J, the gap between germline ends came to 17 bases. This CDR3 spans 15 amino acids. Germline lookup yields CDR1 KGHSH and CDR2 LQKENI. The CDR3 sequence: CASSLQALQRQPQHF. The CDR3, as DNA: TGTGCCAGCTCACTCCAGGCTCTGCAAAGACAGCCCCAGCATTTT.

This clonotype was recorded many times. V usage is TRBV11-3 and J usage is TRBJ2-3; the D gene could be TRBD1 or TRBD2 (6 bases each). The CDR3 is 16 amino acids. Trimming cost V 2 bases and J 3 bases, with 15 bases left between them. Germline loops: CDR1 SGHNT, CDR2 YENEEA. CDR3 DNA sequence: TGTGCCAGCAGCTTAATGGGGGGCCCGGGAACAGATACGCAGTATTTT. Translation gives CASSLMGGPGTDTQYF.

This chain uses TRBV4-1 with TRBJ1-6, with 7 bases matching TRBD1. The junction had 11 bases not matched to a gene; V was cut back by 1 base and J by 2 bases. CDR1 MGHRA and CDR2 YSYEKL come from the germline V gene. The CDR3 is 19 residues long. CDR3 coding DNA: TGCGCCAGCAGCCAAGCCACCCTAAGGGGGCTCCCCTATAATTCACCCCTCCACTTT. Amino acid sequence: CASSQATLRGLPYNSPLHF.

This clonotype was picked up many times. The chain combines TRBV12-3 or TRBV12-4 with TRBJ1-4; D is perhaps TRBD1 (6 bases). V was cut by 1 base and J by 10 bases, with 25 bases left in between. The CDR3 has 18 residues. DNA of the CDR3: TGTGCCAGCAGTTTAGGGGACAAAACGGCCCGATTTCCCGGAAAACTGTTTTTT. Translated, it gives CASSLGDKTARFPGKLFF.

This clonotype was counted many times. The chain is built from TRBV5-6 and TRBJ2-3; TRBD2 matches 10 bases. CDR1 is SGHDT and CDR2 is YYEEEE in the germline V gene. Trimming removed 0 bases from V and 2 bases from J; junction bases left unmatched: 3. This CDR3 has 16 residues. The CDR3 loop reads CASSLGTSGSTDTQYF. The CDR3 DNA reads TGTGCCAGCAGCTTGGGGACTAGCGGTTCCACAGATACGCAGTATTTT.

This clonotype was detected many times. The V and J genes are TRBV27 and TRBJ2-7, with 8 bases that match TRBD1. This CDR3 has 16 residues. The ends lost 5 bases at V and 4 bases at J; junction bases unmatched: 13. Germline values: CDR1 MNHEY, CDR2 SMNVEV (reference sequence). The CDR3 coding sequence is TGTGCCAGCAGTCCCTCGACAGGGGCTACCTTTTACGAGCAGTACTTC. Its translation: CASSPSTGATFYEQYF.

This clonotype was counted at least ten times. The J gene is TRBJ1-6, the V gene TRBV27; unclear D gene. Trimming shortened V by 3 bases and J by 8 bases, and 11 bases separated the two germline ends. Germline loops: CDR1 MNHEY, CDR2 SMNVEV (reference sequence). The CDR3 has 14 residues. As DNA, the CDR3 is TGTGCCAGCAGTTTGACCGGGAATTATTCACCCCTCCACTTT. Its translation is CASSLTGNYSPLHF.

In its sample, this clonotype was seen a few times. The rearrangement uses TRBV6-1 and TRBJ2-3; D is uncertain. CDR3 size: 14 residues. The germline V gene has CDR1 MNHNS and CDR2 SASEGT. V lost 0 bases to trimming and J lost 4 bases, with 8 bases between them. This chain's CDR3 is CASSEAVGADTQYF. The CDR3 DNA follows: TGTGCCAGCAGTGAAGCGGTGGGCGCAGATACGCAGTATTTT.

Regarding this clonotype: Possible read error: a much larger clone is one base away. The chain carries TRBV7-2 and TRBJ2-2; no definite D call. Germline CDR1 SGHTA, CDR2 FQGNSA. This CDR3 comprises 14 residues. CDR3 DNA sequence: TGTGCCAGCAGCTCCTCGTCCGGCACCAGGGAGCTGTTTTTT. Translation: CASSSSSGTRELFF.

This clonotype was seen many times. The V gene is TRBV11-2, the J gene TRBJ2-5, with 7 bases identical to TRBD2. Germline V gene sequence: CDR1 SGHAT, CDR2 FQNNGV. This CDR3 is built from 14 residues. The ends lost 5 bases at V and 5 bases at J; junction bases unmatched: 8. The CDR3 sequence is CASSQELALETQYF. The CDR3 region has the DNA TGTGCCAGCAGCCAAGAACTAGCGTTGGAGACCCAGTACTTC.

This clonotype was counted many times. V is TRBV7-2 and J is TRBJ2-7, with TRBD2 matching 7 bases. CDR1 is SGHTA and CDR2 is FQGNSA in the germline V gene. V lost 5 bases to trimming and J lost 7 bases; unmatched junction nucleotides: 5. The CDR3 runs 12 residues. CDR3 nucleotides: TGTGCCAGCAGCCAGGGCGGGGGAGAGCAGTACTTC. Encoded protein: CASSQGGGEQYF.

The DNA of the CDR3 is TGTGCCAGCCACGCCGGCGCCGGGGCTAATGAAAAACTGTTTTTT. Translating it yields CASHAGAGANEKLFF. The chain combines TRBV6-1 with TRBJ1-4; D is undetermined. The germline V gene encodes CDR1 MNHNS and CDR2 SASEGT. The CDR3 loop spans 15 amino acids. V lost 8 bases and J lost 3, with 16 bases in between.

This clonotype was seen a handful of times. The chain links TRBV29-1 to TRBJ1-1; maybe TRBD1 (5 bases). The germline V and J ends were trimmed by 6 bases and 4 bases, with 18 bases remaining between them. Germline V gives CDR1 SQVTM, CDR2 ANQGSEA. This CDR3 has 14 amino acids. CDR3 sequence reads: CSVTGSWGGTEAFF. In nucleotides, the CDR3 is TGCAGCGTCACGGGGTCGTGGGGGGGCACTGAAGCTTTCTTT.

This clonotype was observed a few times. This rearrangement joins TRBV6-1 to TRBJ1-2; TRBD1 might be the D (5 bases). The V gene lost 10 bases and the J gene lost 11 bases, with 20 bases spanning the gap. The CDR3 extends over 12 amino acids. Germline loops: CDR1 MNHNS, CDR2 SASEGT. This CDR3 reads CATNRGALVYTF. DNA for the CDR3: TGTGCCACAAATAGAGGGGCTCTAGTGTACACCTTC.

Ten or more counts support this clonotype. The chain uses TRBV12-3 or TRBV12-4 and TRBJ2-5, with 7 positions matching TRBD2. V trimming: 5 bases; J trimming: 7 bases; junction bases outside the gene matches: 10. The CDR3 is 14 amino acids. The CDR3 DNA follows: TGTGCCAGCAGTCCCCCGGGAGGCTTGGGGACCCAGTACTTC. This gives the protein CASSPPGGLGTQYF.

This clonotype was seen at least ten times. The chain links TRBV28 to TRBJ2-1; 10 bases are a match to TRBD2. The V and J ends lost 5 bases and 6 bases, in that order; junction bases with no gene match: 7. Germline assignment: CDR1 MDHEN and CDR2 SYDVKM. This CDR3 contains 15 residues. CDR3 sequence (DNA): TGTGCCAGCAGTAAGCGGGGGGGCCCTGGCAATGAGCAGTTCTTC. Translated, it gives CASSKRGGPGNEQFF.

In its sample, this clonotype was seen many times. V usage is TRBV7-2 and J usage is TRBJ2-1; perhaps TRBD2 as D (6 bases). Looked up from germline, CDR1 is SGHTA and CDR2 is FQGNSA. Trimming took 2 bases from V and 0 from J, leaving 14 bases between them. The CDR3 covers 17 residues. Written as DNA, the CDR3 is TGTGCCAGCAGCTTAAGACTAGTTGTAAGCTCCTACAATGAGCAGTTCTTC. It encodes CASSLRLVVSSYNEQFF. Drawing the rest from reference TRBV7-2 and TRBJ2-1, the complete variable domain is GAGVSQSPSNKVTEKGKDVELRCDPISGHTALYWYRQSLGQGLEFLIYFQGNSAPDKSGLPSDRFSAERTGGSVSTLTIQRTQQEDSAVYLCASSLRLVVSSYNEQFFGPGTRLTVL.

The table lists this clonotype with many counts. The rearrangement links TRBV28 to TRBJ1-5; 8 positions match TRBD1. V gave up 5 bases and J gave up 5 bases; unmatched junction bases: 11. CDR3 length: 16 amino acids. Germline lookup yields CDR1 MDHEN and CDR2 SYDVKM. The CDR3 DNA follows: TGTGCCAGCAGTGCGCCGGACAGGGCCTCCGATCAGCCCCAGCATTTT. Amino acid sequence: CASSAPDRASDQPQHF.

In this sample, this clonotype turned up many times. The rearrangement joins TRBV7-9 to TRBJ2-7; 7 bases are shared with TRBD1. The ends lost 5 bases at V and 3 bases at J; junction bases unmatched: 7. The CDR3 sequence is 14 residues long. The germline CDR1 and CDR2 sequences are SEHNR and FQNEAQ (reference sequence). CDR3 nucleotide sequence: TGTGCCAGCAGCGCTCCGGGACAGAGCTACGAGCAGTACTTC. This encodes CASSAPGQSYEQYF.

The chain employs TRBV24-1 and TRBJ2-1; TRBD2 matches 7 bases. The V segment lost 0 bases and the J segment 2 bases; nucleotides outside the gene matches: 3. This CDR3 is 16 amino acids long. The germline V gene encodes CDR1 KGHDR and CDR2 SFDVKD. DNA for the CDR3: TGTGCCACCAGTGATTTGCAAGCGGGAACCTACAATGAGCAGTTCTTC. Protein product: CATSDLQAGTYNEQFF.

The sample holds many counts of this clonotype. The chain uses TRBV20-1 and TRBJ1-6, with 7 bases fitting TRBD1. Germline loops: CDR1 DFQATT, CDR2 SNEGSKA (reference sequence). Losses at the gene ends were 0 bases for V and 8 bases for J; bases not matched to a gene: 7. This CDR3 region has 15 residues. This chain's CDR3 is CSARDQGGKDSPLHF. CDR3 nucleotides: TGCAGTGCTAGAGATCAGGGGGGTAAGGATTCACCCCTCCACTTT.

This clonotype was recorded many times. The chain joins TRBV15 to TRBJ2-3; no clear D. CDR3 size: 12 residues. CDR1 is LNHNV and CDR2 is YYDKDF in the germline V gene (reference sequence). V lost 5 bases to trimming and J lost 6 bases, with 9 bases between them. CDR3 nucleotide sequence: TGTGCCACCAGCCTTCAAGCGGATACGCAGTATTTT. Encoded protein: CATSLQADTQYF.

This clonotype was seen ten or more times. The chain uses TRBV5-1 and TRBJ1-6; D is unresolved. Trimming left V 0 bases short and J 5 bases short, with 9 bases between. Germline V gene sequence: CDR1 SGHRS, CDR2 YFSETQ. The CDR3 totals 15 residues. In nucleotides, the CDR3 is TGCGCCAGCAGCTTGGCCGGACGGGATAATTCACCCCTCCACTTT. This sequence encodes CASSLAGRDNSPLHF.

The chain links TRBV6-1 to TRBJ2-3, with 10 positions matching TRBD1. Germline CDR1 MNHNS, CDR2 SASEGT. V shed 10 bases, J shed 5 bases, and the junction held 6 bases outside the gene matches. This CDR3 has 13 amino acids. CDR3 in amino acids: CATGTGEVDTQYF. The CDR3 DNA reads as TGTGCCACCGGGACAGGGGAGGTAGATACGCAGTATTTT.